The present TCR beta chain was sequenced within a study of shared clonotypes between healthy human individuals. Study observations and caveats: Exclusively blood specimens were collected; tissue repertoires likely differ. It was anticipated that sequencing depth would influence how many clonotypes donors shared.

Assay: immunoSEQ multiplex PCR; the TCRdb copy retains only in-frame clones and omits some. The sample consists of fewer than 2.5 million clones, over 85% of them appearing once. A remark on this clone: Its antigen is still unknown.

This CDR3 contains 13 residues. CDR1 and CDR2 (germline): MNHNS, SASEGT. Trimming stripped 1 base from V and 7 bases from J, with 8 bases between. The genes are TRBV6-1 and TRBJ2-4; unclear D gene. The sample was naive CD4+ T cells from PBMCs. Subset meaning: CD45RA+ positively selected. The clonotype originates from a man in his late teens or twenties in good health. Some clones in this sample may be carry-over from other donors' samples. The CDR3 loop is CASSEDLVNIQYF. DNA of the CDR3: TGTGCCAGCAGTGAAGATCTAGTGAACATTCAGTACTTC.